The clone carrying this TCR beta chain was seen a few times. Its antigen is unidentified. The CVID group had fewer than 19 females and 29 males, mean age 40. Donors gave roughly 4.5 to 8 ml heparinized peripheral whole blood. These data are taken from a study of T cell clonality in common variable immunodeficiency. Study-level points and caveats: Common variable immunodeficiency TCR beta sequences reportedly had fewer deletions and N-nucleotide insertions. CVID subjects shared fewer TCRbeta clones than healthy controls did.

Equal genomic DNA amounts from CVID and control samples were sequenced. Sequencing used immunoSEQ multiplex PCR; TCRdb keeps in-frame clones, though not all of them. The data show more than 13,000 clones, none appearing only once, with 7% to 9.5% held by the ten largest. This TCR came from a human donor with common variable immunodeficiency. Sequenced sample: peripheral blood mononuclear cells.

The CDR3 bases that were read are TGTGCCAGCTCCGGACAGGTCTCGAACTATGGC. Amino acids: CASSGQVSNYG. The whole CDR3 protein is CASSGQVSNYGYTF. The rearrangement joins TRBV18 to TRBJ1-2; 7 nucleotides line up with TRBD1. The read comes to an end 3 residues before the CDR3 does, leaving the germline J gene to fill in the end. CDR3 length: 14 residues. CDR1 is KGHSH and CDR2 is LQKENI in the germline V gene. The V and J ends lost 6 bases and 2 bases, in that order; junction bases with no gene match: 6. Full variable domain (remainder filled in from reference TRBV18 and TRBJ1-2): NAGVMQNPRHLVRRRGQEARLRCSPMKGHSHVYWYRQLPEEGLKFMVYLQKENIIDESGMPKERFSAEFPKEGPSILRIQQVVRGDSAAYFCASSGQVSNYGYTFGSGTRLTVV.